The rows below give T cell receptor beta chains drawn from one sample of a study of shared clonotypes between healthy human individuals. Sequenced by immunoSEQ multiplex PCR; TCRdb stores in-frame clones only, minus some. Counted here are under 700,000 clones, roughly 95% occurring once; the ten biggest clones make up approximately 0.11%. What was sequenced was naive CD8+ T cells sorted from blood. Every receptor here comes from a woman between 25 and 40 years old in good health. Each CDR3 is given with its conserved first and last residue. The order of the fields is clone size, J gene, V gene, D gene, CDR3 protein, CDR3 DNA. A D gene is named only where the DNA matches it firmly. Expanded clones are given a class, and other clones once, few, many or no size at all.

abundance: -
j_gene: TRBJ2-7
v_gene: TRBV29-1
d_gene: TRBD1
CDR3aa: CSVRQGGSYEQYF
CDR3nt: TGCAGCGTCCGACAGGGGGGATCCTACGAGCAGTACTTC

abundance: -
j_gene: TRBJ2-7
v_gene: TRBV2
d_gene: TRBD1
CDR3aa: CASGPGTGLYEQYF
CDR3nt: TGTGCCAGCGGTCCCGGGACAGGGCTGTACGAGCAGTACTTC

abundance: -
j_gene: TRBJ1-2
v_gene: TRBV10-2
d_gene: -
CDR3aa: CASSEGPTRGYTF
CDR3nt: TGCGCCAGCAGTGAAGGTCCAACGCGTGGCTACACCTTC

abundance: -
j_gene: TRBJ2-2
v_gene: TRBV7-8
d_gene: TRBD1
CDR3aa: CASSSLASGTGTAGGELFF
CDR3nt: TGTGCCAGCAGCTCACTAGCATCCGGGACAGGGACCGCGGGCGGGGAGCTGTTTTTT

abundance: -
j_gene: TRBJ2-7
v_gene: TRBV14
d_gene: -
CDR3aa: CASSQVPRHGDYEQYF
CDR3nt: TGTGCCAGCAGCCAAGTCCCGAGACACGGGGACTACGAGCAGTACTTC

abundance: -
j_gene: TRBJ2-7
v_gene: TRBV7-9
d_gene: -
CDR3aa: CASSTGTYEQYF
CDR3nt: TGTGCCAGCAGCACTGGGACCTACGAGCAGTACTTC

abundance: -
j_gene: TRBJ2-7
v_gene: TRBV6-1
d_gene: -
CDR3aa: CASSDPNYEQYF
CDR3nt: TGTGCCAGCAGTGACCCGAACTACGAGCAGTACTTC

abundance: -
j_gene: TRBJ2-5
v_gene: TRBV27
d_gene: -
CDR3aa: CASSLYPGLETQYF
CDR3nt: TGTGCCAGCAGTTTATATCCGGGGTTGGAGACCCAGTACTTC

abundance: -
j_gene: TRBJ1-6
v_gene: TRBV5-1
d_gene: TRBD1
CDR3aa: CASRLYRDRGSPLHF
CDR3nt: TGCGCCAGCAGGCTTTACCGGGACAGGGGTTCACCCCTCCACTTT

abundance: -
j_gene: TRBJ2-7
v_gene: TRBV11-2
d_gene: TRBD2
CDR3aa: CASSLDTRGLAYEQYF
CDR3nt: TGTGCCAGCAGCTTAGATACGCGGGGACTAGCCTACGAGCAGTACTTC

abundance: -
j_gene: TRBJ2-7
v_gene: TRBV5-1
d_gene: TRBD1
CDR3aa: CASYPGQGGEQYF
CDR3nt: TGCGCCAGTTATCCGGGACAGGGGGGCGAGCAGTACTTC

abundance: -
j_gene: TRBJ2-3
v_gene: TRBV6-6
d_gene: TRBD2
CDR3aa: CASSHSGSWADTQYF
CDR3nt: TGTGCCAGCAGCCATAGCGGGAGTTGGGCAGATACGCAGTATTTT

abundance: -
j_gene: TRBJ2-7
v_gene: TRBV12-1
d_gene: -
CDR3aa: CASSLVETSYHEQYF
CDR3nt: TGTGCCAGCAGCTTAGTTGAGACTAGCTACCACGAGCAGTACTTC

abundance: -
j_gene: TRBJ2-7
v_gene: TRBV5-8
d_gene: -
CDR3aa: CASSLGSGAYEQYF
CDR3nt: TGTGCCAGCAGCTTGGGATCAGGGGCCTACGAGCAGTACTTC

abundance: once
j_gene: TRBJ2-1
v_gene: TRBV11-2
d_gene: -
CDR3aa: CASSPQGEQFF
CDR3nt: TGTGCCAGCAGCCCTCAGGGGGAGCAGTTCTTC

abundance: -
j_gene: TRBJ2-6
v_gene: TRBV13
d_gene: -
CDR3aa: CASSLAVGGSGANVLTF
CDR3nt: TGTGCCAGCAGCTTAGCGGTAGGCGGCTCTGGGGCCAACGTCCTGACTTTC

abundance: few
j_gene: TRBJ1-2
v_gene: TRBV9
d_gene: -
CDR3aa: CASSGLYGYTF
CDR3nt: TGTGCCAGCAGCGGGCTCTATGGCTACACCTTC

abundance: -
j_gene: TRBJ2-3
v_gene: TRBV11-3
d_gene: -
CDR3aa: CASGQTDTQYF
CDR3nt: TGTGCCAGCGGGCAGACAGATACGCAGTATTTT

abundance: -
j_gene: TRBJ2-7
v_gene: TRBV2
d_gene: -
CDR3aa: CASSELISYEQYF
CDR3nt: TGTGCCAGCAGTGAACTTATCTCCTACGAGCAGTACTTC

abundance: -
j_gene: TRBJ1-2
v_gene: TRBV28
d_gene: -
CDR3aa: CASSSAGGRGNYGYTF
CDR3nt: TGTGCCAGCAGTTCCGCGGGGGGCCGGGGGAACTATGGCTACACCTTC

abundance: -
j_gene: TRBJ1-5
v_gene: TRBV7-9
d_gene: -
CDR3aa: CASSHGGLETQHF
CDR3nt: TGTGCCAGCAGCCATGGGGGCCTCGAGACCCAGCATTTT

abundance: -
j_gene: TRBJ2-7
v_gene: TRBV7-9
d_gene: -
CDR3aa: CASSFSGNEQYF
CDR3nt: TGTGCCAGCAGCTTCTCAGGGAACGAGCAGTACTTC

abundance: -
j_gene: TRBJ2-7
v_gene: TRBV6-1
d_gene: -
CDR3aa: CASSGGSVYEQYF
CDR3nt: TGTGCCAGCAGTGGGGGATCAGTGTACGAGCAGTACTTC

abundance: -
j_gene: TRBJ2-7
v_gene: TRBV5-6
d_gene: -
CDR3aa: CASSLVASRHEQYF
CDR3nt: TGTGCCAGCAGCTTGGTGGCTAGCCGCCACGAGCAGTACTTC